This T cell receptor (beta chain) was sequenced during a study of T-cell memory formation after mild COVID-19. The CDR3 length is 12 residues. Looked up from germline, CDR1 is DFQATT and CDR2 is SNEGSKA (reference sequence). The ends were cut back, 3 bases at V and 3 bases at J, with 7 bases in the middle. MiXCR, applied by TCRdb to the 5' RACE reads, yields one record per CDR3 protein. The top ten hold around 22% of the sample, which has around 340,000 distinct CDR3 sequences, 14% seen once. Sequencing was done on a sample of PBMCs or a T cell subset sorted from them (not recorded which). The genes are TRBV20-1 and TRBJ2-3, with unresolved D. The TCR comes from a young man who had mild COVID-19 (a few samples of this study predate the infection). Cell type and time point are not known. The CDR3 bases are TGCAGTGCTAGTGGTTTTACAGATACGCAGTATTTT. Residues: CSASGFTDTQYF.